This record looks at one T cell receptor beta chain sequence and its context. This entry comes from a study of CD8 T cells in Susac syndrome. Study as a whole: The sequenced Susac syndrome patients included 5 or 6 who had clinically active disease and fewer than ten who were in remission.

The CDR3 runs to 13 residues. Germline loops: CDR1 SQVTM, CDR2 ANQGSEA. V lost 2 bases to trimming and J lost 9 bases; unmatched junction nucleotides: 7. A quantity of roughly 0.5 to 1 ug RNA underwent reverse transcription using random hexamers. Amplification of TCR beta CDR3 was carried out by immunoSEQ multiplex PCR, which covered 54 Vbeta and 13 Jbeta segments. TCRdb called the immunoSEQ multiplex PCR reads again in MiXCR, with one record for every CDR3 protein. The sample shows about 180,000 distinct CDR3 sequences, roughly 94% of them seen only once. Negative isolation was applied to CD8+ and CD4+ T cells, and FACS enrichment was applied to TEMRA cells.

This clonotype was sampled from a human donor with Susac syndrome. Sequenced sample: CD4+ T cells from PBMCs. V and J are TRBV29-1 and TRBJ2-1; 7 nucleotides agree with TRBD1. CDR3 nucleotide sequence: TGCAGCGTTGAACCCGACAGGGCTTTTGAGCAGTTCTTC. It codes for CSVEPDRAFEQFF.